The rows below give T cell receptor beta chains drawn from one sample of a study of blood T cell repertoires in COVID-19. The method was immunoSEQ multiplex PCR; TCRdb's version includes in-frame clones alone and lacks a portion of them. The data contain 100,000 to 150,000 clones, approximately 90% of them singletons. Material for sequencing was peripheral blood. These receptors were collected from a human donor in a cohort sampled during active COVID-19. Both conserved end residues are part of each CDR3. D genes are given only for firm matches. Some rows have no size entry. The others give once, few or many, or a class for an expanded clone.

V,size,D,J,DNA,CDR3
TRBV9,.,TRBD1,TRBJ2-1,TGTGCCAGCAGCGTCCGGGACAGGGGATACAATGAGCAGTTCTTC,CASSVRDRGYNEQFF
TRBV7-8,.,.,TRBJ1-5,TGTGCCAGCAGCTTAGTTACGGGTAGCAGCAATCAGCCCCAGCATTTT,CASSLVTGSSNQPQHF
TRBV12-5,.,.,TRBJ2-3,TGTGCTAGTGGTCCCGGACAACGGAAAATTCCCCCAGATACGCAGTATTTT,CASGPGQRKIPPDTQYF
TRBV29-1,.,TRBD2,TRBJ2-1,TGCAGCGTTGCTCTCGGGACTAGATCCTACAATGAGCAGTTCTTC,CSVALGTRSYNEQFF
TRBV11-3,once,.,TRBJ2-3,TGTGCCAGCAGCTCCTCTACTAGCACAGATACGCAGTATTTT,CASSSSTSTDTQYF
TRBV28,.,.,TRBJ2-4,TGTGCCAGCAGCCCATATTTAGCGTCCGCGGGGAAAAACATTCAGTACTTC,CASSPYLASAGKNIQYF
TRBV27,few,TRBD1,TRBJ2-7,TGTGCCAGCAGTTTACGGGAAAGTACAGGGGACGAGCAGTACTTC,CASSLRESTGDEQYF
TRBV7-9,.,TRBD1,TRBJ2-7,TGTGCCAGCAGCTTGTTTGTTCTAGGGGGCGGAGGGCAGTACTTC,CASSLFVLGGGGQYF
TRBV29-1,.,.,TRBJ2-1,TGCAGCGTTGTCGGGGGGCCTACAAATGAGCAGTTCTTC,CSVVGGPTNEQFF
TRBV5-1,.,TRBD1,TRBJ1-2,TGCGCCAGCAGCCCGCCGGACAGGGACGGCTACACCTTC,CASSPPDRDGYTF
TRBV11-3,.,TRBD2,TRBJ2-3,TGTGCCAGCAGCGCAGGTAGCGGGGGCCCTAGCACAGATACGCAGTATTTT,CASSAGSGGPSTDTQYF
TRBV3-1/TRBV3-2,.,.,TRBJ2-7,TGTGCCAGCAGCCAGGACAGAAACTCCTACGAGCAGTACTTC,CASSQDRNSYEQYF
TRBV10-2,.,TRBD2,TRBJ2-3,TGCGCCAGCAGTGAGTTGGGGGGGGCTAGCGGGAGTAGCACAGATACGCAGTATTTT,CASSELGGASGSSTDTQYF
TRBV2,.,TRBD2,TRBJ2-5,TGTGCCAGCAGGGGGACTAGCTACTCCACGGAGACCCAGTACTTC,CASRGTSYSTETQYF
TRBV4-2,.,TRBD2,TRBJ2-1,TGTGCCAGCAGCCAAGAGTCTAGCGGGAGAGGCAATGAGCAGTTCTTC,CASSQESSGRGNEQFF
TRBV12-5,.,.,TRBJ2-1,TGTGCTAGTGGTTTTCGAGGAGTAGCCCCCTTCGGTAGCTCCTACAATGAGCAGTTCTTC,CASGFRGVAPFGSSYNEQFF
TRBV7-7,.,.,TRBJ2-5,TGTGCTAGCAGCTTATTCGGGGACCAAGAGACCCAGTACTTC,CASSLFGDQETQYF
TRBV28,.,.,TRBJ1-3,TGTGCCAGCAGCCAACTAAGGATCTCTGGAAACACCATATATTTT,CASSQLRISGNTIYF
TRBV19,.,.,TRBJ2-7,TGTGCCAGTAGTATAGGTCTCAGGGCGGGGAGCGAGCAGTACTTC,CASSIGLRAGSEQYF
TRBV19,.,TRBD1,TRBJ2-5,TGTGCCAGTAGTGCCTACAGGGGCGGGTCAGAGACCCAGTACTTC,CASSAYRGGSETQYF
TRBV5-1,once,.,TRBJ2-2,TGCGCCAGCAGCTTATCCCTTAGCAACACCGGGGAGCTGTTTTTT,CASSLSLSNTGELFF
TRBV28,.,.,TRBJ2-7,TGTGCCAGCAGTTTAAGACTAGACGGCTACGAGCAGTACTTC,CASSLRLDGYEQYF
TRBV5-5,.,TRBD1,TRBJ2-7,TGTGCCAGCAGCTTGGGAGAGGGGACAGCGTCCTACGAGCAGTACTTC,CASSLGEGTASYEQYF
TRBV6-5,.,.,TRBJ2-7,TGTGCCAGCAGTCAGGGGACCTACGAGCAGTACTTC,CASSQGTYEQYF
TRBV28,.,TRBD2,TRBJ2-3,TGTGCCAGCGCTGGACCGGGAGGAATGGATACGCAGTATTTT,CASAGPGGMDTQYF
TRBV7-9,.,.,TRBJ2-1,TGTGCCAGCAGCTTTCTCCGCAATGAGCAGTTCTTC,CASSFLRNEQFF
TRBV6-6,.,TRBD2,TRBJ2-4,TGTGCCAGCAGTTCCCGGGGGGGGTTGAACATTCAGTACTTC,CASSSRGGLNIQYF
TRBV11-2,.,TRBD1,TRBJ1-2,TGTGCCAGCAGCTTACTATCGGGACAGGGTGACTATGGCTACACCTTC,CASSLLSGQGDYGYTF
TRBV19,.,.,TRBJ1-3,TGTGCCAGTAGTATTGGCTCGGGGAACAGGGTCTCTGGAAACACCATATATTTT,CASSIGSGNRVSGNTIYF
TRBV12-3/TRBV12-4,.,.,TRBJ1-5,TGTGCCAGCATGGGCGATAGCAATCAGCCCCAGCATTTT,CASMGDSNQPQHF
TRBV5-1,.,TRBD1,TRBJ2-3,TGCGCCAGCAGCAAAGACAGGGGGAGCACAGATACGCAGTATTTT,CASSKDRGSTDTQYF
TRBV11-3,once,TRBD2,TRBJ2-2,TGTGCCAGCAGCTCTAGCGGGAGTGACACCGGGGAGCTGTTTTTT,CASSSSGSDTGELFF